Listed here are 17 T cell receptor beta chains from one sample, sequenced in a study of OX40 agonist ivuxolimab in advanced cancers. Libraries were prepared through the immunoSEQ multiplex PCR assay. TCRdb's version of the immuneACCESS table is confined to in-frame rearrangements and falls short of the full clone set. An unresolved V gene accounts for under half of the shortfall where checked; the remainder is of unknown origin. Recorded for this sample are about 50,000 clones; roughly 90% of them occurred a single time. The top ten constitute 5% to 7% of the sample. Sequenced here: CD4+ or CD8+ T cells sorted from blood, sampled in a trial of the OX40 agonist ivuxolimab. Receptors were obtained from an adult with an advanced solid tumor such as melanoma, head and neck, liver or kidney cancer.

The chain employs TRBV6-6 and TRBJ1-1; D ambiguous. CDR3 length equals 13 residues. Germline CDR1 MNHNY, CDR2 SVGAGI (reference sequence). V lost 2 bases to trimming and J lost 1 base, with 5 bases between them. The CDR3 here is CASSYGPNTEAFF. Written as DNA, the CDR3 is TGTGCCAGCAGTTACGGCCCGAACACTGAAGCTTTCTTT.

The CDR3 spells CASSYPSSYNSPLHF. CDR3 nucleotide sequence: TGTGCCAGCAGTTACCCGAGCTCCTATAATTCACCCCTCCACTTT. The V and J genes are TRBV6-6 and TRBJ1-6, with D unresolved. Germline CDR1 is MNHNY and CDR2 is SVGAGI (reference sequence). This CDR3 is built from 15 residues. V was pared by 2 bases and J by 0 bases, with 5 bases between.

The gene calls are TRBV5-6 and TRBJ2-7; the D call may be TRBD1 or TRBD2 (5 bases each). The CDR3 is 15 amino acids. The V gene lost 3 bases and the J gene lost 7 bases, with 20 bases spanning the gap. CDR1 SGHDT and CDR2 YYEEEE come from the germline V gene. In DNA, the CDR3 is TGTGCCAGCAGCTCCCCGGGACCGGAGTGGGGTGAGCAGTACTTC. Its translation is CASSSPGPEWGEQYF.

The genes are TRBV19 and TRBJ2-5; 13 bases map to TRBD2. This CDR3 has 18 residues. The germline V gene encodes CDR1 LNHDA and CDR2 SQIVND (reference sequence). Trimming cost V 2 bases and J 5 bases; bases outside gene matches: 11. CDR3 DNA: TGTGCCAGTAGTATATCCTCCTGGACTAGCGGGAGCGGGGAGACCCAGTACTTC. Translated, it gives CASSISSWTSGSGETQYF.

V usage is TRBV19 and J usage is TRBJ1-1; no reliable D call. Germline lookup yields CDR1 LNHDA and CDR2 SQIVND (reference sequence). Trimming shortened V by 5 bases and J by 0 bases, and 13 bases separated the two germline ends. The CDR3 totals 15 residues. The CDR3 sequence is CASSLLGNMNTEAFF. CDR3 DNA: TGTGCCAGTAGTCTACTCGGGAACATGAACACTGAAGCTTTCTTT.

This chain uses TRBV4-1 with TRBJ1-5; D may be TRBD1 (5 bases). The CDR3 length is 16 residues. V was clipped by 1 base and J by 4 bases, with 14 bases between them. Germline V gene sequence: CDR1 MGHRA, CDR2 YSYEKL. CDR3 sequence: CASSQVMGGSNQPQHF. The CDR3 DNA follows: TGCGCCAGCAGCCAAGTGATGGGGGGTTCAAATCAGCCCCAGCATTTT.

This clone has a single count. The chain combines TRBV7-9 with TRBJ1-2, with D unclear. Trimming removed 0 bases from V and 7 bases from J, with 6 bases in between. Per the germline V gene, CDR1 is SEHNR and CDR2 is FQNEAQ (reference sequence). The CDR3 length is 12 residues. CDR3 region: CASSLAWLGYTF. The CDR3 nucleotides are TGTGCCAGCAGCTTAGCGTGGCTTGGCTACACCTTC.

This chain uses TRBV27 with TRBJ2-3; TRBD2 matches 10 bases. The length of the CDR3 is 16 residues. Germline V lookup: CDR1 MNHEY, CDR2 SMNVEV (reference sequence). V gave up 7 bases and J gave up 3 bases; unmatched junction bases: 10. CDR3 amino acids: CASTPQAGGRTDTQYF. CDR3 DNA sequence: TGTGCCAGCACCCCCCAAGCGGGGGGGCGGACAGATACGCAGTATTTT.

The V and J genes are TRBV2 and TRBJ1-3; TRBD1 aligns across 9 bases. V trimming: 3 bases; J trimming: 1 base; junction bases outside the gene matches: 7. The germline V gene has CDR1 SNHLY and CDR2 FYNNEI. CDR3 length: 17 residues. Here the CDR3 DNA reads TGTGCCAGCAGTGAGATCGGGACAGGGTATTCTGGAAACACCATATATTTT. It codes for CASSEIGTGYSGNTIYF.

The chain has TRBV5-1 and TRBJ2-3; 7 bases match TRBD1. Germline V gene lookup returns CDR1 SGHRS and CDR2 YFSETQ. V dropped 0 bases and J dropped 4; count of bases not matched to a gene: 11. The CDR3 loop spans 17 amino acids. CDR3 in amino acids: CASSLEVTGSGSDTQYF. The CDR3 DNA reads TGCGCCAGCAGCTTGGAGGTGACAGGGAGTGGTTCAGATACGCAGTATTTT.

CDR3 loop: CASSPVPGQVTNEKLFF. The CDR3 DNA sequence: TGTGCCAGCAGCCCGGTCCCGGGACAGGTTACTAATGAAAAACTGTTTTTT. The chain carries TRBV7-9 and TRBJ1-4; 8 bases align to TRBD1. Germline V gene lookup returns CDR1 SEHNR and CDR2 FQNEAQ (reference sequence). V trimming: 5 bases; J trimming: 2 bases; junction bases outside the gene matches: 10. The CDR3 loop spans 17 amino acids. The full variable domain, with the rest looked up from reference TRBV7-9 and TRBJ1-4, is DTGVSQNPRHKITKRGQNVTFRCDPISEHNRLYWYRQTLGQGPEFLTYFQNEAQLEKSRLLSDRFSAERPKGSFSTLEIQRTEQGDSAMYLCASSPVPGQVTNEKLFFGSGTQLSVL.

The rearrangement uses TRBV6-6 and TRBJ1-4; D is possibly TRBD1 (6 bases). Looked up from germline, CDR1 is MNHNY and CDR2 is SVGAGI (reference sequence). The CDR3 totals 12 residues. V lost 6 bases and J lost 12, with 14 bases in between. In nucleotides, the CDR3 is TGTGCCAGCAGCCCAGGGGTGGTAGAACTGTTTTTT. Its translation: CASSPGVVELFF.

The chain recombines TRBV6-5 with TRBJ2-7; D could derive from TRBD1 or TRBD2 (5 bases each). The CDR3 covers 11 residues. CDR1 is MNHEY, CDR2 SVGAGI, per germline. The ends were cut back, 11 bases at V and 4 bases at J, with 12 bases in the middle. The CDR3 sequence: CAALGEYEQYF. CDR3 DNA sequence: TGTGCCGCTTTAGGGGAGTACGAGCAGTACTTC.

This clone occurred once. The chain is built from TRBV15 and TRBJ2-3; TRBD2 matches at 8 bases. There are 15 residues in the CDR3. The germline V gene encodes CDR1 LNHNV and CDR2 YYDKDF (reference sequence). V lost 1 base to trimming and J lost 2 bases; unmatched junction nucleotides: 2. CDR3 sequence reads: CATSRVSGNTDTQYF. The CDR3 nucleotides are TGTGCCACCAGCAGAGTTAGCGGGAACACAGATACGCAGTATTTT. Drawing the rest from reference TRBV15 and TRBJ2-3, the complete variable domain is DAMVIQNPRYQVTQFGKPVTLSCSQTLNHNVMYWYQQKSSQAPKLLFHYYDKDFNNEADTPDNFQSRRPNTSFCFLDIRSPGLGDTAMYLCATSRVSGNTDTQYFGPGTRLTVL.

This clone was observed once. The CDR3 loop is CASSAFPLAGGGVEQFF. For the CDR3, the DNA is TGTGCCAGCAGTGCCTTTCCCCTAGCGGGAGGCGGGGTTGAGCAGTTCTTC. This sequence joins TRBV6-4 and TRBJ2-1; 11 nucleotides align to TRBD2. From germline, CDR1 is MRHNA and CDR2 SNTAGT. The CDR3 has 17 amino acids. V shed 4 bases, J shed 9 bases, and the junction held 14 bases outside the gene matches.

The gene calls are TRBV7-9 and TRBJ1-1; D is perhaps TRBD1 (5 bases). V gave up 5 bases and J gave up 8 bases, with 15 bases separating them. The CDR3 contains 13 residues. Germline lookup yields CDR1 SEHNR and CDR2 FQNEAQ (reference sequence). The CDR3 region has the DNA TGTGCCAGCAGCGGGACGGTCTCTTTCGAAGCTTTCTTT. This translates into CASSGTVSFEAFF.

The gene calls are TRBV19 and TRBJ2-1; 8 bases match TRBD2. The CDR3 totals 14 residues. Germline values: CDR1 LNHDA, CDR2 SQIVND (reference sequence). V trimming: 7 bases; J trimming: 4 bases; junction bases outside the gene matches: 6. The CDR3 nucleotides are TGTGCCAGTAAGGACGGGAGGGATTACAATGAGCAGTTCTTC. Its protein is CASKDGRDYNEQFF.